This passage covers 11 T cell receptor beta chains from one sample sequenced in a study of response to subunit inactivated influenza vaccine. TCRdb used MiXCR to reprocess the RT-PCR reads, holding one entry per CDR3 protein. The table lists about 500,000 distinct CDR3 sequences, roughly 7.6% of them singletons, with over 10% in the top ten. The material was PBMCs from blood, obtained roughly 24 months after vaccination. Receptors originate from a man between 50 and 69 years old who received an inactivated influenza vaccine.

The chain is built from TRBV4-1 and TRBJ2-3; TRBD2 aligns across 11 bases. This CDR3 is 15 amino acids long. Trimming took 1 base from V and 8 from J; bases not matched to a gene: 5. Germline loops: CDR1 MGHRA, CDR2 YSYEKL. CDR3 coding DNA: TGCGCCAGCAGCCAAGTAGCGGGGGGGCCGGGTACGCAGTATTTT. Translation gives CASSQVAGGPGTQYF.

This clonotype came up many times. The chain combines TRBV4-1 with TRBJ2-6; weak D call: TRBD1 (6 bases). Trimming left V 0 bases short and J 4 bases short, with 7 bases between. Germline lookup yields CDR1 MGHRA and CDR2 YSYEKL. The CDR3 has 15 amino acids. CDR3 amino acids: CASSQEGGGANVLTF. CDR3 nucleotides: TGCGCCAGCAGCCAAGAAGGGGGAGGGGCCAACGTCCTGACTTTC.

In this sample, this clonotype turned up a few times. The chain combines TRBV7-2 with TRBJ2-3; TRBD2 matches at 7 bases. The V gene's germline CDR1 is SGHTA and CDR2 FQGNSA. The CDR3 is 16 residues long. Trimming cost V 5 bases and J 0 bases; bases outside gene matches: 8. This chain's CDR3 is CASSLMGGGSTDTQYF. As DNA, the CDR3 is TGTGCCAGCAGCCTTATGGGCGGGGGTAGCACAGATACGCAGTATTTT.

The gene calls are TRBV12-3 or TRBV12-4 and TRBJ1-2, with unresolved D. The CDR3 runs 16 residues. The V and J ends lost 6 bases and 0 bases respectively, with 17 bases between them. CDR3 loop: CASSPSVGEANYGYTF. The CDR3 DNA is TGTGCCAGCAGCCCTAGTGTCGGGGAAGCTAACTATGGCTACACCTTC.

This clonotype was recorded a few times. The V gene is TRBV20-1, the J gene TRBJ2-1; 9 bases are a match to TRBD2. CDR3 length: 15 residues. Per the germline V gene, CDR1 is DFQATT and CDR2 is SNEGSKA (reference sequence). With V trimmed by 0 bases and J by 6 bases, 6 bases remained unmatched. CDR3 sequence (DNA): TGCAGTGCTAGAGACGGCGGGAGGGCCTTCAATGAGCAGTTCTTC. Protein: CSARDGGRAFNEQFF.

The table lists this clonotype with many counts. Written as DNA, the CDR3 is TGTGCCACCAGTTACTCTTGGGCCCAGGTGGACAAGGTTGAGCAGTTCTTC. Translating gives CATSYSWAQVDKVEQFF. The genes are TRBV24-1 and TRBJ2-1, with D perhaps TRBD1 (5 bases). The CDR3 length is 17 residues. Germline loops: CDR1 KGHDR, CDR2 SFDVKD. V was pared by 6 bases and J by 9 bases, with 26 bases between.

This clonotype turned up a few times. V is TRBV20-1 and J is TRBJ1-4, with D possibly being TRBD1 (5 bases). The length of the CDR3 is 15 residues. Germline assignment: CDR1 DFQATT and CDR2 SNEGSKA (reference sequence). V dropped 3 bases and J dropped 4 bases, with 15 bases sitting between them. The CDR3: CSARAPGRRNEKLFF. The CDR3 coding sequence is TGCAGTGCTAGGGCACCGGGACGCCGTAATGAAAAACTGTTTTTT.

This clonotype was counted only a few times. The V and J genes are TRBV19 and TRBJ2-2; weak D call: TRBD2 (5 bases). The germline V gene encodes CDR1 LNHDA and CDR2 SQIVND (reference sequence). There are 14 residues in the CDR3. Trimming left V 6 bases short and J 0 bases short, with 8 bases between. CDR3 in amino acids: CASRLSANTGELFF. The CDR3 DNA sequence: TGTGCCAGTAGACTTAGCGCGAACACCGGGGAGCTGTTTTTT.

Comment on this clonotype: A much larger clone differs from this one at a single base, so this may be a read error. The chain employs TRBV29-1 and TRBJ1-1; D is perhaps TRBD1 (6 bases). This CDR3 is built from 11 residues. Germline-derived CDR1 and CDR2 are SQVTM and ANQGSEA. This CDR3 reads CRVRGGSEAFF. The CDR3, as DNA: TGCAGAGTGCGGGGGGGCTCTGAAGCTTTCTTT.

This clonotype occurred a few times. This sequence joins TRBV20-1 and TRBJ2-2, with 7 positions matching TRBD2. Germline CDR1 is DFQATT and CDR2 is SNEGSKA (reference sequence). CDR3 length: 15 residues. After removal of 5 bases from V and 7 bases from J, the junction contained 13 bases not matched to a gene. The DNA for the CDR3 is TGCAGTGCTCCCGCTAAGCGGGGAAGGGGCGGGGAGCTGTTTTTT. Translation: CSAPAKRGRGGELFF.

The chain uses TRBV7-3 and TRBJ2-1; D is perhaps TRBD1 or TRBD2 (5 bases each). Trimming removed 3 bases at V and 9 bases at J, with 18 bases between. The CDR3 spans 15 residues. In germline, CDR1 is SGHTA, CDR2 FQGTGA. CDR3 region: CASSFSARGLGEQFF. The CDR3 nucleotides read TGTGCCAGCAGCTTTAGCGCGAGGGGCCTCGGTGAGCAGTTCTTC.